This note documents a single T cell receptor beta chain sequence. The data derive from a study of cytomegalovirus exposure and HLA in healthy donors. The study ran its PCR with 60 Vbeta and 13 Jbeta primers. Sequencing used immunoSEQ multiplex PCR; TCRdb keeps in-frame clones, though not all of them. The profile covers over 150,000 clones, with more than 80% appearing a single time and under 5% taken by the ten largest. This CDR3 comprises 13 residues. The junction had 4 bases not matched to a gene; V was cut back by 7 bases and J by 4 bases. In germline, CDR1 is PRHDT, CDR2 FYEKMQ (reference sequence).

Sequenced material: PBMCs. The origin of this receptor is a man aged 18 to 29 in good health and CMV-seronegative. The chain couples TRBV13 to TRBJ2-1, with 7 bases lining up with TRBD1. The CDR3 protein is CASTGQLYNEQFF. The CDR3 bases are TGTGCCAGCACGGGACAGCTTTACAATGAGCAGTTCTTC.